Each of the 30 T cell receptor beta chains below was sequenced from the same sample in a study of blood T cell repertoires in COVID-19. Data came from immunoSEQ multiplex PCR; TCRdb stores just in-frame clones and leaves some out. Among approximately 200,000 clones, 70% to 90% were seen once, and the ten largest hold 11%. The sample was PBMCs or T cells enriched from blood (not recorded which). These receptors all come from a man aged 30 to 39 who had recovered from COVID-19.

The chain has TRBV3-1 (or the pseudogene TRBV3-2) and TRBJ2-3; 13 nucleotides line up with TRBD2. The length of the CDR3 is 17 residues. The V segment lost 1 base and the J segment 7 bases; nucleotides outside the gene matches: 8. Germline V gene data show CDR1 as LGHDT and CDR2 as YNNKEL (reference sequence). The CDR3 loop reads CASSQGLWGLAGNTQYF. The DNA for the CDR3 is TGTGCCAGCAGCCAAGGACTTTGGGGACTAGCGGGAAATACGCAGTATTTT.

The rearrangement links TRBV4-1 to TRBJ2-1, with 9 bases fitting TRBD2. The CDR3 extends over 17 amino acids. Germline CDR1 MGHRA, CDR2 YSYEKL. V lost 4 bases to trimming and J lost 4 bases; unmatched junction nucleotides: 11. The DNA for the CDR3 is TGCGCCAGCAGCCTCAGGGGTGCTAGCGGGACTTACAATGAGCAGTTCTTC. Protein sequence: CASSLRGASGTYNEQFF.

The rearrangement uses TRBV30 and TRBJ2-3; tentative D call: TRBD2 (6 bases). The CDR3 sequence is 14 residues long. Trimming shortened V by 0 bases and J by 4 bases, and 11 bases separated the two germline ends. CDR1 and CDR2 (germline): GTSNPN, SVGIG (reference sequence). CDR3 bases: TGTGCCTGGAGTGTACGGAGGGCGGCAGATACGCAGTATTTT. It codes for CAWSVRRAADTQYF.

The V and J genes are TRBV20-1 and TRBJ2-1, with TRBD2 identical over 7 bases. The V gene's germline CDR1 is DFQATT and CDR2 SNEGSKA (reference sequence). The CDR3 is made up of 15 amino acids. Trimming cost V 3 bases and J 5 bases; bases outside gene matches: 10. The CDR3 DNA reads TGCAGTGCTAGTTATCCCCCTAGCGGTCACAATGAGCAGTTCTTC. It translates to CSASYPPSGHNEQFF.

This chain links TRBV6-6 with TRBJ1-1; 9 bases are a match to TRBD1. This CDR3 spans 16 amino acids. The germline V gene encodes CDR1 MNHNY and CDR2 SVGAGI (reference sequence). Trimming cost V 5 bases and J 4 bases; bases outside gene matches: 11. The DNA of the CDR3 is TGTGCCAGCAGTCGGCCACAGGGGGCCGGGGGCACTGAAGCTTTCTTT. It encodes CASSRPQGAGGTEAFF.

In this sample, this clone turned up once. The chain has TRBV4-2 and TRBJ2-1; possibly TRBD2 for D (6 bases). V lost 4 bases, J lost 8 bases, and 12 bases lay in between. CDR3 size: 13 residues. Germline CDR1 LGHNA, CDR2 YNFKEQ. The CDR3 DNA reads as TGTGCCAGCAGCCGAATACCGGGGGATGAGCAGTTCTTC. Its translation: CASSRIPGDEQFF.

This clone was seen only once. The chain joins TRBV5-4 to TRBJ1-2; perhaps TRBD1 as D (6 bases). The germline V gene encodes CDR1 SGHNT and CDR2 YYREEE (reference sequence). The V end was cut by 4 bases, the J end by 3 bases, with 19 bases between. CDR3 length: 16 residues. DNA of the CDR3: TGTGCCAGCAGCCCGGATACAGGGCCTAGACACTATGGCTACACCTTC. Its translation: CASSPDTGPRHYGYTF.

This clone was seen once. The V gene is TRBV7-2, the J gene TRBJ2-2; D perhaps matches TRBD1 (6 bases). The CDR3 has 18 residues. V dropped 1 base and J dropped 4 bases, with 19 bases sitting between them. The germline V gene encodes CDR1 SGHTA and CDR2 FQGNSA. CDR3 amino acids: CASSLGPGLQGLTGELFF. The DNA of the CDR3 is TGTGCCAGCAGCTTAGGCCCCGGTTTGCAGGGGCTCACCGGGGAGCTGTTTTTT. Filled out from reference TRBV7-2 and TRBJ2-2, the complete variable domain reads GAGVSQSPSNKVTEKGKDVELRCDPISGHTALYWYRQSLGQGLEFLIYFQGNSAPDKSGLPSDRFSAERTGGSVSTLTIQRTQQEDSAVYLCASSLGPGLQGLTGELFFGEGSRLTVL.

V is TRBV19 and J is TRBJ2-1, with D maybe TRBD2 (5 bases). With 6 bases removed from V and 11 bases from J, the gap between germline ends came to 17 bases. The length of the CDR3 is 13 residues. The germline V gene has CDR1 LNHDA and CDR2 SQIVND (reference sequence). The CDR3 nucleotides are TGTGCCAGTAGGCCCACCCTATCGACTAAGCAGTTCTTC. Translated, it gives CASRPTLSTKQFF.

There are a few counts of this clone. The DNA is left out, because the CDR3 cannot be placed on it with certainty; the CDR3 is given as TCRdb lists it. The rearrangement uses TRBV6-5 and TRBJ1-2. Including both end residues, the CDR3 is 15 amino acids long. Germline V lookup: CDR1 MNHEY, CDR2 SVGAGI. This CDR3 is CASAGFRGREYGYTF.

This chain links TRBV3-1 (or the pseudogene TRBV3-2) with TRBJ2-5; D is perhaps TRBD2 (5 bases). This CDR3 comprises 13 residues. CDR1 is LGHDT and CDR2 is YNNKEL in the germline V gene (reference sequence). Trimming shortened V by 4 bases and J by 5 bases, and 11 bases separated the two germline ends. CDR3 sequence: CASSPRTGETQYF. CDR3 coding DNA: TGTGCCAGCAGCCCACGGACGGGGGAGACCCAGTACTTC.

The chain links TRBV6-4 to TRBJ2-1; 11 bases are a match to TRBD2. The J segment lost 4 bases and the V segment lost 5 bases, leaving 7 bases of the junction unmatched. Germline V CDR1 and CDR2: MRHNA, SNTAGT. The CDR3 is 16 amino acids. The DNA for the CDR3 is TGTGCCAGCAGTATCCAGGCTAGCGGGAGGTACAATGAGCAGTTCTTC. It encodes CASSIQASGRYNEQFF.

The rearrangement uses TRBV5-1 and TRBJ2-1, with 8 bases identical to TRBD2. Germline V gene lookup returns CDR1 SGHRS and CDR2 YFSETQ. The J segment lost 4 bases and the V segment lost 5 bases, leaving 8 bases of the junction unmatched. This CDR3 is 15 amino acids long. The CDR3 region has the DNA TGCGCCAGCAGTCTACTAGCGGAGGAATACAATGAGCAGTTCTTC. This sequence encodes CASSLLAEEYNEQFF.

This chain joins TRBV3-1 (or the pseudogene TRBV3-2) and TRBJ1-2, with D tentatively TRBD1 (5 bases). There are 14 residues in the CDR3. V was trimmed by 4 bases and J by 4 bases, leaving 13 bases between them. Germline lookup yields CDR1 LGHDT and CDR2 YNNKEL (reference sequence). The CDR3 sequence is CASSPSGHSYGYTF. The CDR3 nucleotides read TGTGCCAGCAGCCCTTCCGGACACAGCTATGGCTACACCTTC.

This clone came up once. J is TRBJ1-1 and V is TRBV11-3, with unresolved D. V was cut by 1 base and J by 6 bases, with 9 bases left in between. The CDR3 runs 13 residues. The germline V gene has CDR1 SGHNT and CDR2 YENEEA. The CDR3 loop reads CASSLAGGAEAFF. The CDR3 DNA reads TGTGCCAGCAGCTTAGCGGGAGGCGCTGAAGCTTTCTTT.

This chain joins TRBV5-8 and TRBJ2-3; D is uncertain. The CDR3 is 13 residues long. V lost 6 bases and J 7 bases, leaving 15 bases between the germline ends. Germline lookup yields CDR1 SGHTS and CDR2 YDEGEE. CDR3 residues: CASTSRFRNTQYF. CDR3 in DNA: TGTGCCAGCACGAGCAGGTTCAGGAATACGCAGTATTTT.

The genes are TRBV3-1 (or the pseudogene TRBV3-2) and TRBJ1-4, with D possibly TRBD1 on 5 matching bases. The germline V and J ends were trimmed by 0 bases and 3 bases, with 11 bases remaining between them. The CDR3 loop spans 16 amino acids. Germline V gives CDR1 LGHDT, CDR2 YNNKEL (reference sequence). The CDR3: CASSQDVGGSNEKLFF. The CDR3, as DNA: TGTGCCAGCAGCCAAGATGTCGGGGGATCTAATGAAAAACTGTTTTTT.

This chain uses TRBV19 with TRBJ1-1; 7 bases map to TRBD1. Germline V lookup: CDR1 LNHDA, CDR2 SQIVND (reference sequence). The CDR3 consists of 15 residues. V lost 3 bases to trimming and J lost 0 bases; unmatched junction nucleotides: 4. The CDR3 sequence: CASSIGGTVNTEAFF. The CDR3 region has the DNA TGTGCCAGTAGTATTGGCGGGACAGTGAACACTGAAGCTTTCTTT.

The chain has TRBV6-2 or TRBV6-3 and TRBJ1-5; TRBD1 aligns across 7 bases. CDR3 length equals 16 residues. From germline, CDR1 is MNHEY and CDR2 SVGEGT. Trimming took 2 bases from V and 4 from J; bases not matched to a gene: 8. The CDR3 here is CASSYSTQGWNQPQHF. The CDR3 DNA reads TGTGCCAGCAGTTACAGTACACAGGGGTGGAATCAGCCCCAGCATTTT.

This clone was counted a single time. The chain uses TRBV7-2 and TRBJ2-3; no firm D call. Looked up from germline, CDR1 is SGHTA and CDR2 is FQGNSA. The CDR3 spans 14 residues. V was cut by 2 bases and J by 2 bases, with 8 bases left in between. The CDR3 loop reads CASSLPLHTDTQYF. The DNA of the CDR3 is TGTGCCAGCAGCTTACCACTGCACACAGATACGCAGTATTTT.

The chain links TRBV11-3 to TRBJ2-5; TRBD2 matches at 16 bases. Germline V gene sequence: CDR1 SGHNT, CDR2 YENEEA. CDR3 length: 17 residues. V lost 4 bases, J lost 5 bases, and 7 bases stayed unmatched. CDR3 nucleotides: TGTGCCAGCAGCTCCGGGACTAGCGGGAGGGCCGGGGAGACCCAGTACTTC. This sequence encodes CASSSGTSGRAGETQYF.

The CDR3 reads CASSTMTGNNEQFF. The CDR3 coding sequence is TGTGCCAGCAGTACAATGACAGGGAACAATGAGCAGTTCTTC. V gene TRBV27 combines with J gene TRBJ2-1, with TRBD1 matching over 7 bases. CDR1 is MNHEY and CDR2 is SMNVEV in the germline V gene (reference sequence). The CDR3 is made up of 14 amino acids. V was clipped by 5 bases and J by 5 bases; unmatched bases: 6.

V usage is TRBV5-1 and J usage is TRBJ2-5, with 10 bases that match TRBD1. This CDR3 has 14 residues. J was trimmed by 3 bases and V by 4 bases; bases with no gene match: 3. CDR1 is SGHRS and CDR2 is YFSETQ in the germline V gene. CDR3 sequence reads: CASSPGTGEETQYF. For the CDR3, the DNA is TGCGCCAGCAGCCCCGGGACAGGGGAAGAGACCCAGTACTTC. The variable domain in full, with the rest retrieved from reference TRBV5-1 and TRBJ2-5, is KAGVTQTPRYLIKTRGQQVTLSCSPISGHRSVSWYQQTPGQGLQFLFEYFSETQRNKGNFPGRFSGRQFSNSRSEMNVSTLELGDSALYLCASSPGTGEETQYFGPGTRLLVL.

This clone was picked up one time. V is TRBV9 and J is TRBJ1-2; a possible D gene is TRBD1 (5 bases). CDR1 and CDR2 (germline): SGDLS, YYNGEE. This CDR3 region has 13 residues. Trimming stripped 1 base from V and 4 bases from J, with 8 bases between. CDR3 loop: CASSVRGSYGYTF. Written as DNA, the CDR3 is TGTGCCAGCAGCGTAAGGGGTTCCTATGGCTACACCTTC. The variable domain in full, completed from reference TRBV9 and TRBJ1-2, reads DSGVTQTPKHLITATGQRVTLRCSPRSGDLSVYWYQQSLDQGLQFLIQYYNGEERAKGNILERFSAQQFPDLHSELNLSSLELGDSALYFCASSVRGSYGYTFGSGTRLTVV.

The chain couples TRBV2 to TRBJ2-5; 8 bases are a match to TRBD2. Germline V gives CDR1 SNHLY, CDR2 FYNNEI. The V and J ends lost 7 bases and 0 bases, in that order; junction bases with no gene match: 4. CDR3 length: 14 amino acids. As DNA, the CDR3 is TGTGCCAGCAATAAGCGGGAGAACCAAGAGACCCAGTACTTC. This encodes CASNKRENQETQYF.

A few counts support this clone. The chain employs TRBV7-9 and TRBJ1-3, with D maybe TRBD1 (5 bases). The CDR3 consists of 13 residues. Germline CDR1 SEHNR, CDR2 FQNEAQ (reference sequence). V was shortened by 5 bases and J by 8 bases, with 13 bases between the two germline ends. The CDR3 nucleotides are TGTGCCAGCAGCCCTGCCGGGGGACACACCATATATTTT. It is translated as CASSPAGGHTIYF.

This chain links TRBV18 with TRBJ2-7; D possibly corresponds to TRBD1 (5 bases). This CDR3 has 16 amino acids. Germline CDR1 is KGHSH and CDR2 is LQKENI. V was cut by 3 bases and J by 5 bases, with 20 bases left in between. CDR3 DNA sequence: TGTGCCAGCTCACCGAGTTCGGGTCAGGGATCCCACGAGCAGTACTTC. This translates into CASSPSSGQGSHEQYF.

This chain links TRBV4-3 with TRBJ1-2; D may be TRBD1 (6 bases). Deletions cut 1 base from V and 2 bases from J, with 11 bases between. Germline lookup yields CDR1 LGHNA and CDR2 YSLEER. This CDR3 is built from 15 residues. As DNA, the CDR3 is TGCGCCAGCAGCCAAGGGGGACACCGAAACTATGGCTACACCTTC. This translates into CASSQGGHRNYGYTF.

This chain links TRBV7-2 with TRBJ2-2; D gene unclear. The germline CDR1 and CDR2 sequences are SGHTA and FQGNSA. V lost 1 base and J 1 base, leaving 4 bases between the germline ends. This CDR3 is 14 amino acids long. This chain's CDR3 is CASSLDLNTGELFF. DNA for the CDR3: TGTGCCAGCAGCTTAGATCTGAACACCGGGGAGCTGTTTTTT. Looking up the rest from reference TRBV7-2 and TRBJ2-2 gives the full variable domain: GAGVSQSPSNKVTEKGKDVELRCDPISGHTALYWYRQSLGQGLEFLIYFQGNSAPDKSGLPSDRFSAERTGGSVSTLTIQRTQQEDSAVYLCASSLDLNTGELFFGEGSRLTVL.

The CDR3 nucleotides are TGTGCCAGCAGTGAAGCGATTCGGTCGCCCCAGCATTTT. This sequence encodes CASSEAIRSPQHF. The chain has TRBV2 and TRBJ1-5; no firm D call. There are 13 residues in the CDR3. V was shortened by 0 bases and J by 9 bases, with 9 bases between the two germline ends. Looked up from germline, CDR1 is SNHLY and CDR2 is FYNNEI.